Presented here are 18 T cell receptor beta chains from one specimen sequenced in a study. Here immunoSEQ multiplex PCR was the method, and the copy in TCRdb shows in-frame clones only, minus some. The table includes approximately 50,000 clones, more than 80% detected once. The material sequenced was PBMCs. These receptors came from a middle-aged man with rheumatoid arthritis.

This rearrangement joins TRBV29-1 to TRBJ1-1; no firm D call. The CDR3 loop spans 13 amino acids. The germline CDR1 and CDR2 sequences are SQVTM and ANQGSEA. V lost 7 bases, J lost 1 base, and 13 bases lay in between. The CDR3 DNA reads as TGCAGCGCTGCCGCGTTGGGGAACACTGAAGCTTTCTTT. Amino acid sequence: CSAAALGNTEAFF.

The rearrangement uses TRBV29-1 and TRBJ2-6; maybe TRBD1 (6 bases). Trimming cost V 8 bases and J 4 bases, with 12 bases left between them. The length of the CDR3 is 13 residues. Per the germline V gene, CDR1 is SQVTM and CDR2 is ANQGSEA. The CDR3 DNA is TGCAGCACCCGGACAGCAGGGGCCAACGTCCTGACTTTC. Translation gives CSTRTAGANVLTF.

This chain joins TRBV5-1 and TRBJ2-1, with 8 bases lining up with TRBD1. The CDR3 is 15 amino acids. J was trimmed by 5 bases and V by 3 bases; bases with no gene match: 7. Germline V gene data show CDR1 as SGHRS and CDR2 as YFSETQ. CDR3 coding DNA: TGCGCCAGCAGCTCAGACAGGGGAGGAAACAATGAGCAGTTCTTC. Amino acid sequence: CASSSDRGGNNEQFF. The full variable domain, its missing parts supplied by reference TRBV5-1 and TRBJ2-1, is KAGVTQTPRYLIKTRGQQVTLSCSPISGHRSVSWYQQTPGQGLQFLFEYFSETQRNKGNFPGRFSGRQFSNSRSEMNVSTLELGDSALYLCASSSDRGGNNEQFFGPGTRLTVL.

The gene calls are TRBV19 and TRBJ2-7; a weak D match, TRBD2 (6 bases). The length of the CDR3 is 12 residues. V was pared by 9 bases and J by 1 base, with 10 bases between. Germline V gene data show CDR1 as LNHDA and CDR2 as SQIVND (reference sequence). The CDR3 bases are TGTGCCAGCGCGGGAAGATCCTACGAGCAGTACTTC. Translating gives CASAGRSYEQYF.

In nucleotides, the CDR3 is TGTGCCAGTAGCCCTTCGTCTAGATCCTACAATGAGCAGTTCTTC. Translated, it gives CASSPSSRSYNEQFF. The gene calls are TRBV19 and TRBJ2-1; D remains unclear. The V gene's germline CDR1 is LNHDA and CDR2 SQIVND (reference sequence). This CDR3 has 15 amino acids. The V end lost 6 bases, the J end lost 1 base, and 13 bases lay between the germline ends.

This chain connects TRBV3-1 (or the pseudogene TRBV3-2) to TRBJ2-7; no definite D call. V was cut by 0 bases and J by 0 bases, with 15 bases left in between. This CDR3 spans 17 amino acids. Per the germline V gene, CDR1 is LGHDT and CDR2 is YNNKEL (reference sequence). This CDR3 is CASSQEGSDVSSYEQYF. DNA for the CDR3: TGTGCCAGCAGCCAAGAAGGCTCAGACGTAAGCTCCTACGAGCAGTACTTC.

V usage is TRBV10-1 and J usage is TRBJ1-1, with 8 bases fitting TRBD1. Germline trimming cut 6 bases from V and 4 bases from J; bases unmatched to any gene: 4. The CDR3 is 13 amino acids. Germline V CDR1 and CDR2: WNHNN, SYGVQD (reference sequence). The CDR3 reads CASSPGQGTEAFF. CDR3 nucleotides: TGCGCCAGCAGCCCAGGACAGGGCACTGAAGCTTTCTTT.

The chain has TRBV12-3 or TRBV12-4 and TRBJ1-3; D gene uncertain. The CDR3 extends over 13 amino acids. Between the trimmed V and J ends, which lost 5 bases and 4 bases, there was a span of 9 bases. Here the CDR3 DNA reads TGTGCCAGCAGTCCAATGACAGGAAACACCATATATTTT. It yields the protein CASSPMTGNTIYF.

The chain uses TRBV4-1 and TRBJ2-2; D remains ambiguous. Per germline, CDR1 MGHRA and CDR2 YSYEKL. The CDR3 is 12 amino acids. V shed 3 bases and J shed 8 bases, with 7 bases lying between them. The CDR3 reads CASSHRGGELFF. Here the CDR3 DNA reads TGCGCCAGCAGCCATAGAGGTGGGGAGCTGTTTTTT.

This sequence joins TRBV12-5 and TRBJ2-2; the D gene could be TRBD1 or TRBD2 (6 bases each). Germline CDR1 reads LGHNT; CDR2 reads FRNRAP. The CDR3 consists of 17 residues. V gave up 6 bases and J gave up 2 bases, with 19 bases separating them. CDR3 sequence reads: CASGPAPGAHNTGELFF. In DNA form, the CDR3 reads TGTGCTAGTGGCCCCGCCCCGGGGGCGCATAACACCGGGGAGCTGTTTTTT.

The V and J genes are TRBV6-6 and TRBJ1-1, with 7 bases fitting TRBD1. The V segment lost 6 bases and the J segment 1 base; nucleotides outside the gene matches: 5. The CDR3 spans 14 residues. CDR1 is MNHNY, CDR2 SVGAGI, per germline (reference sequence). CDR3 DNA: TGTGCCAGCAGGGTTGGACAGGAGAACACTGAAGCTTTCTTT. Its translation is CASRVGQENTEAFF.

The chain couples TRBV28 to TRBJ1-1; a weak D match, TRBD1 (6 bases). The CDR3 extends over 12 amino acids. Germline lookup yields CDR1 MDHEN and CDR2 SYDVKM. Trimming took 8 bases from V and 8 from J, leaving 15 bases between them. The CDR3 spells CASVGGGREAFF. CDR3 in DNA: TGTGCCAGCGTTGGGGGGGGCCGGGAAGCTTTCTTT.

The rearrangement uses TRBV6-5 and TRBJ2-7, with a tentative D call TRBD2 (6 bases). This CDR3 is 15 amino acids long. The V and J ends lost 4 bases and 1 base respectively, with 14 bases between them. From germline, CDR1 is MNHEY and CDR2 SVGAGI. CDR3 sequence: CASSFSSGESYEQYF. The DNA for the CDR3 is TGTGCCAGCAGTTTTTCGTCGGGGGAGTCCTACGAGCAGTACTTC.

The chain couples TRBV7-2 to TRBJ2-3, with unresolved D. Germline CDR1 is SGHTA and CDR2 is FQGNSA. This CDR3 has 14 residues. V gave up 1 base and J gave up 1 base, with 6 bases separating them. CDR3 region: CASSLGHRTDTQYF. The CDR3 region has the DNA TGTGCCAGCAGCTTAGGGCATCGCACAGATACGCAGTATTTT. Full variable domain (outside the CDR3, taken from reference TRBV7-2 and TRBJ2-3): GAGVSQSPSNKVTEKGKDVELRCDPISGHTALYWYRQSLGQGLEFLIYFQGNSAPDKSGLPSDRFSAERTGGSVSTLTIQRTQQEDSAVYLCASSLGHRTDTQYFGPGTRLTVL.

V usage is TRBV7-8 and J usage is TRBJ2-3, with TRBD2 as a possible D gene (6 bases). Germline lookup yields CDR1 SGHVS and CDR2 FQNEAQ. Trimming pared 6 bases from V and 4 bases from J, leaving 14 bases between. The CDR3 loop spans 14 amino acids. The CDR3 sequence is CASSNTGVSDTQYF. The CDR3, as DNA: TGTGCCAGCAGTAACACGGGAGTCTCAGATACGCAGTATTTT.

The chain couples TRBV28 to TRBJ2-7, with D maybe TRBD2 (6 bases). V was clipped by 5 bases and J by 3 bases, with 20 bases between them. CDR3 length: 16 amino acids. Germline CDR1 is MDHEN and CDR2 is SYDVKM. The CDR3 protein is CASSQGTPRARYEQYF. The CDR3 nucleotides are TGTGCCAGCAGTCAAGGGACTCCGCGAGCCCGCTACGAGCAGTACTTC.

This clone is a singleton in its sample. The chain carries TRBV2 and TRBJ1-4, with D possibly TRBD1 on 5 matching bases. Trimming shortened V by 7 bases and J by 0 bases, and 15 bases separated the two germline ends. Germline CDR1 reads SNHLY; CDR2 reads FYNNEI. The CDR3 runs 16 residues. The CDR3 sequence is CASTPGQGATNEKLFF. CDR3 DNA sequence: TGTGCCAGCACTCCTGGGCAGGGAGCAACTAATGAAAAACTGTTTTTT.

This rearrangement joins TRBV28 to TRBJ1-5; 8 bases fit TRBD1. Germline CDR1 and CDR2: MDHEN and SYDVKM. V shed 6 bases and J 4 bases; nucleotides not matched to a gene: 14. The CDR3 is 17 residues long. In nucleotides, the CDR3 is TGTGCCAGCAGCACTTTAGGGAGCTGGACAGGGAATCAGCCCCAGCATTTT. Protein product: CASSTLGSWTGNQPQHF.